Reported below is one TCR beta chain. It has no known antigen specificity. No base-level quality is on record; no much larger clone is a single base apart. The sample's time point label, decoded: cells obtained before transplantation from donor or recipient. CD3+CD4+ and CD3+CD8+ populations were FACS-sorted from unstimulated pre-transplant donor and recipient cells taken from spleen or lymph nodes. This record belongs to a study of graft-versus-host responses after intestinal transplantation (dated by TCRdb to the early 2020s). Regarding the study in general: Recipients received multivisceral, liver-intestinal, or isolated intestinal transplants. Alloreactive clones were identified by sequencing pre-transplant mixed lymphocyte reaction products and comparing these products with unstimulated pre-transplant donor and recipient T cells. After intestinal transplantation, graft-versus-host and host-versus-graft alloreactive T cell clones in the graft, circulation and bone marrow were tracked using bulk TCR-beta CDR3 sequencing. A peak of at least 4% donor T cells among recipient peripheral blood mononuclear cells was the definition used for donor T cell macrochimerism. Rather than going through the commercial service, samples from a few later patients were sequenced in-house on an Illumina MiSeq and processed with MiXCR. Of the approximately 25 intestinal transplant recipients enrolled in the cohort, one of whom was a retransplant, 3 patients without pretransplant specimens were excluded. All recipients received anti-thymocyte globulin induction followed by maintenance tacrolimus and steroids for two to four years.

V loses 6 bases at its end and J loses 7 bases; junction bases beyond the gene matches: 9. CDR1 and CDR2 were assigned from the germline V gene as MDHEN and SYDVKM. The CDR3 numbers 14 residues from cysteine through phenylalanine. Only the CDR3 part of the read is kept: 42 bases, read in frame from the first base. The study at large found these results: Early after transplant, peak levels of circulating GvH clones were associated with declines in HvG clones. Patients with donor T cell macrochimerism had high GvH to HvG T cell clonal ratios in their allografts. GvH clones turned up in recipient bone marrow, with some appearing earlier in ileal mucosa or blood, a pattern consistent with an intestinal mucosal origin. The conclusions were limited by the relatively low number and heterogeneity of the intestinal transplant patients.

Library method: the immunoSEQ multiplex PCR assay. For most patients, genomic DNA was isolated with the Qiagen DNeasy Blood and Tissue Kit and shipped frozen to Adaptive Biotechnologies for TCR sequencing. Adaptive Biotechnologies carried out high-throughput TCR-beta CDR3 sequencing of genomic DNA for most patients. Turning to the authors' computational methods: TCR sequencing data for 15 to 20 patients were retrieved from Adaptive's ImmunoSEQ software; three other patients were processed with MiXCR and VDJtools. To correct CD4 versus CD8 sorting errors, sequences present in both subsets at a frequency ratio below 5:1 were removed. CDR3 nucleotide sequences shared by donor and recipient were removed because the origin of these sequences could not be assigned. To count as alloreactive, a clone needed at least 2-fold expansion over unstimulated cells and a minimum CFSE-low frequency of 0.002% (template counts) or 0.001% (read counts). A clone was considered mappable if detected in the sequenced pre-transplant spleen, lymph node, or MLR CFSE-low populations of the donor or recipient. Cumulative frequency of alloreactive clones was calculated as a percentage of all sequences weighted by copy number. TCRdb carries this immuneACCESS record with in-frame sequences only. Its versions omit some clonotypes, under half of them owing to an unresolved V gene in the studies checked, with the rest unexplained. The V and J calls and the clone size are those of that table, but D and trimming were determined from the DNA. The sample contains about 31,000 clones, around 85% of them found a single time. Clones ranked in the top ten supply approximately 20% of the sample.

The source was unstimulated CD8+ T cells sorted from spleen or lymph node cells, collected before intestinal transplant. The chain is assembled from TRBV28 and TRBJ2-7; TRBD1 aligns with 10 central bases. The source is a human donor who received an intestinal transplant. The bases are TGTGCCAGCAGCTACAGGACAGGGGGAAATGAGCAGTACTTC. Translated, it gives CASSYRTGGNEQYF.